This T cell receptor beta chain originates from a study of T cells in Graves' hyperthyroidism and ophthalmopathy. Amplification targeted TCR beta CDR3 regions from RNA transcripts. HTBI primers were employed in a first-round RT-PCR of the TCR CDR3. TCRdb processed the multiplex PCR reads anew with MiXCR; each CDR3 protein has one entry. In the table there are around 570,000 distinct CDR3 sequences, 15% to 20% of which are singletons. There are 16 residues in the CDR3. With V trimmed by 0 bases and J by 6 bases, 7 bases remained unmatched. CDR1 LGHNA and CDR2 YSLEER come from the germline V gene. The source is a man in his forties with Graves' ophthalmopathy. The sequenced material came from blood. The chain has TRBV4-3 and TRBJ2-4; 8 bases fit TRBD1. The CDR3 DNA reads as TGCGCCAGCAGCCAAGAGGGCAGGGGGCAAGGAAACATTCAGTACTTC. Amino acid sequence: CASSQEGRGQGNIQYF.